A selection of T cell receptor beta chains follows, all from one sample in a study of T cells in localized non-small cell lung cancer. The method was immunoSEQ multiplex PCR; TCRdb's version includes in-frame clones alone and lacks a portion of them. The data contain around 16,000 clones, approximately 84% of them singletons. Sample: peripheral blood, taken before any cancer treatment. These receptors originate from a male donor at least 60 years old with stage I lung adenocarcinoma. Each CDR3 is given with its conserved first and last residue. The D gene is left open where the match is weak. Clone size appears in some rows only: once, few, many, or a class for an expanded clone.

j_call | d_call | v_call | clone_size | cdr3_aa | cdr3_nt
TRBJ1-1 | - | TRBV6-5 | - | CASSYDPNTEAFF | TGTGCCAGCAGTTACGACCCGAACACTGAAGCTTTCTTT
TRBJ2-5 | TRBD1 | TRBV7-2 | - | CASSPRLTGVAETQYF | TGTGCCAGCAGTCCGCGCCTGACAGGGGTGGCGGAGACCCAGTACTTC
TRBJ1-5 | - | TRBV7-2 | - | CASSLGAGRSNQPQHF | TGTGCCAGCAGCTTAGGCGCTGGGAGGAGCAATCAGCCCCAGCATTTT
TRBJ1-2 | - | TRBV27 | - | CASSLYGDGFKVGYTF | TGTGCCAGCAGTTTATATGGGGACGGCTTTAAGGTTGGCTACACCTTC
TRBJ2-1 | - | TRBV30 | - | CAWRTGRLYNEQFF | TGTGCCTGGAGGACGGGACGCCTGTACAATGAGCAGTTCTTC
TRBJ1-1 | TRBD1 | TRBV15 | - | CATSDREMNTEAFF | TGTGCCACCAGTGACAGGGAGATGAACACTGAAGCTTTCTTT
TRBJ1-5 | - | TRBV6-5 | - | CASSYTERQPQHF | TGTGCCAGCAGTTACACAGAGCGTCAGCCCCAGCATTTT
TRBJ2-7 | - | TRBV27 | - | CASSSSLGSYEQYF | TGTGCCAGCAGTTCCAGTCTGGGCTCCTACGAGCAGTACTTC
TRBJ1-2 | - | TRBV4-2 | - | CASSQEGRGTSYGYTF | TGTGCCAGCAGCCAAGAAGGGCGGGGGACTAGCTATGGCTACACCTTC
TRBJ2-3 | TRBD1 | TRBV2 | once | CASSLGQTGPTDTQYF | TGTGCCAGCTCCCTTGGTCAGACAGGGCCCACAGATACGCAGTATTTT
TRBJ1-5 | TRBD1 | TRBV19 | - | CASTWGKGAKPQHF | TGTGCCAGTACCTGGGGGAAGGGGGCAAAGCCCCAGCATTTT
TRBJ1-5 | TRBD1 | TRBV28 | - | CASRLTGENQPQHF | TGTGCCAGCAGACTTACAGGGGAGAATCAGCCCCAGCATTTT
TRBJ2-1 | - | TRBV7-8 | - | CASSLAEYNEQFF | TGTGCCAGCAGCTTAGCAGAGTACAATGAGCAGTTCTTC
TRBJ1-6 | - | TRBV10-2 | few | CASSGSGNGSPLHF | TGCGCCAGCAGTGGGAGTGGTAACGGTTCACCCCTCCACTTT
TRBJ2-1 | - | TRBV27 | - | CASSMTLYNEQFF | TGTGCCAGCAGTATGACCTTATACAATGAGCAGTTCTTC
TRBJ2-2 | TRBD1 | TRBV11-2 | - | CASSSRTGTGITGELFF | TGTGCCAGCAGCTCTAGAACGGGGACAGGGATAACCGGGGAGCTGTTTTTT
TRBJ1-6 | - | TRBV30 | - | CAWSGAANSPLHF | TGTGCCTGGAGTGGGGCGGCGAATTCACCCCTCCACTTT
TRBJ1-5 | TRBD1 | TRBV19 | few | CASSIWTGDNLSNQPQHF | TGTGCCAGTAGTATCTGGACAGGCGATAACCTTAGCAATCAGCCCCAGCATTTT
TRBJ2-6 | - | TRBV27 | few | CASSRGAWLQSRANVLTF | TGTGCCAGCAGTAGAGGTGCTTGGCTACAAAGTCGGGCCAACGTCCTGACTTTC
TRBJ2-1 | TRBD2 | TRBV7-9 | - | CASSLRSGSPGAYNEQFF | TGTGCCAGCAGCTTAAGGAGCGGGAGCCCCGGGGCCTACAATGAGCAGTTCTTC
TRBJ2-1 | - | TRBV19 | - | CASTVRGTPLASDEQFF | TGTGCCAGTACCGTGCGCGGGACTCCTCTGGCATCCGATGAGCAGTTCTTC
TRBJ2-3 | TRBD2 | TRBV4-3 | - | CASSPTGTSGGDTQYF | TGCGCCAGCAGCCCAACTGGGACTAGCGGGGGGGATACGCAGTATTTT
TRBJ2-7 | - | TRBV28 | - | CASSVGVEQQYF | TGTGCCAGCAGTGTCGGGGTCGAGCAGCAGTACTTC
TRBJ1-5 | - | TRBV27 | - | CASSPTGGTFSNQPQHF | TGTGCCAGCAGCCCTACCGGGGGGACCTTTAGCAATCAGCCCCAGCATTTT
TRBJ2-7 | TRBD2 | TRBV5-4 | medium-sized | CASSLAGGRRKEYF | TGTGCCAGCAGCTTGGCAGGCGGGAGGAGGAAAGAGTACTTC
TRBJ2-7 | - | TRBV4-1 | - | CASSQGTGTYEQYF | TGCGCCAGCAGCCAGGGCACCGGGACCTACGAGCAGTACTTC
TRBJ2-1 | TRBD2 | TRBV6-1 | - | CASSGYLLAGPTNEQFF | TGTGCCAGCAGTGGATACTTACTAGCGGGGCCGACCAATGAGCAGTTCTTC
TRBJ1-1 | - | TRBV28 | - | CASTTPDGNTEAFF | TGTGCCAGCACCACACCCGATGGGAACACTGAAGCTTTCTTT
TRBJ1-5 | TRBD1 | TRBV19 | - | CASSKGQGDQPQHF | TGTGCCAGTAGTAAGGGACAGGGAGATCAGCCCCAGCATTTT
TRBJ1-2 | - | TRBV7-9 | - | CASRIEGSRGYTF | TGTGCCAGCAGGATCGAGGGGTCCAGAGGCTACACCTTC
TRBJ2-5 | - | TRBV7-6 | - | CASSLTGEAETQYF | TGTGCCAGCAGCTTAACAGGGGAGGCAGAGACCCAGTACTTC
TRBJ2-5 | - | TRBV15 | - | CATSNGNQETQYF | TGTGCCACCAGCAACGGCAACCAAGAGACCCAGTACTTC
TRBJ2-1 | - | TRBV6-6 | - | CASSYPNEQFF | TGTGCCAGCAGTTACCCCAATGAGCAGTTCTTC
TRBJ2-5 | TRBD2 | TRBV30 | - | CAWSVSPGGTQYF | TGTGCCTGGAGTGTTTCTCCGGGGGGGACCCAGTACTTC
TRBJ2-5 | TRBD1 | TRBV7-7 | - | CASSLGQGEKETQYF | TGTGCTAGCAGTCTCGGACAGGGGGAAAAGGAGACCCAGTACTTC
TRBJ1-5 | - | TRBV10-3 | - | CAISVEGKLQPQHF | TGTGCCATCAGTGTGGAGGGGAAGTTGCAGCCCCAGCATTTT
TRBJ2-7 | - | TRBV27 | once | CASTSEPGRYEQYF | TGTGCCAGCACCAGTGAACCCGGTCGGTACGAGCAGTACTTC
TRBJ2-2 | - | TRBV7-2 | - | CASSLASNTGELFF | TGTGCCAGCAGCTTAGCATCTAACACCGGGGAGCTGTTTTTT
TRBJ2-2 | TRBD2 | TRBV10-2 | - | CASRGGLAPGELFF | TGCGCCAGCAGGGGGGGACTAGCCCCCGGGGAGCTGTTTTTT
TRBJ2-2 | TRBD2 | TRBV7-9 | - | CASSPSGKANTGELFF | TGTGCCAGCAGCCCTAGCGGAAAAGCGAACACCGGGGAGCTGTTTTTT
TRBJ2-5 | - | TRBV7-6 | - | CASSLRVYQETQYF | TGTGCCAGCAGCTTACGGGTCTACCAAGAGACCCAGTACTTC
TRBJ2-7 | TRBD1 | TRBV2 | - | CEIGQGGEQYF | TGTGAGATAGGACAGGGTGGAGAGCAGTACTTC
TRBJ2-1 | TRBD2 | TRBV27 | once | CASSLWASGGPDNEQFF | TGTGCCAGCAGTTTATGGGCTAGCGGGGGGCCAGATAATGAGCAGTTCTTC
TRBJ1-2 | - | TRBV18 | - | CASSPSTGDGSSNYGYTF | TGTGCCAGCTCACCTTCGACAGGTGATGGGTCCAGTAACTATGGCTACACCTTC
TRBJ1-1 | - | TRBV19 | - | CASSIAQGSTEAFF | TGTGCCAGTAGTATCGCACAGGGTTCCACTGAAGCTTTCTTT
TRBJ1-4 | - | TRBV9 | - | CASSVEGGVESEKLFF | TGTGCCAGCAGCGTGGAGGGTGGGGTAGAAAGTGAAAAACTGTTTTTT
TRBJ2-3 | - | TRBV6-5 | - | CASSFHGGPGTDTQYF | TGTGCCAGCAGTTTTCATGGGGGCCCGGGCACAGATACGCAGTATTTT
TRBJ2-6 | TRBD1 | TRBV19 | few | CASRQGAQGANVLTF | TGTGCCAGTCGACAGGGGGCACAAGGGGCCAACGTCCTGACTTTC
TRBJ2-5 | - | TRBV7-2 | - | CASTSTADQETQYF | TGTGCCAGCACCTCAACCGCGGACCAAGAGACCCAGTACTTC
TRBJ1-3 | - | TRBV7-2 | - | CASSAPVSSGNTIYF | TGTGCCAGCAGCGCTCCAGTAAGCTCTGGAAACACCATATATTTT
TRBJ2-4 | TRBD1 | TRBV19 | - | CASSIGPLRGRRLAKNIQYF | TGTGCCAGTAGTATAGGGCCTCTGAGGGGGCGACGGCTAGCCAAAAACATTCAGTACTTC
TRBJ1-6 | - | TRBV19 | - | CASSIQQGRNSPLHF | TGTGCCAGTAGTATTCAACAGGGAAGGAATTCACCCCTCCACTTT
TRBJ2-7 | - | TRBV9 | once | CASSAWTGADEQYF | TGTGCCAGCAGCGCCTGGACTGGGGCGGACGAGCAGTACTTC